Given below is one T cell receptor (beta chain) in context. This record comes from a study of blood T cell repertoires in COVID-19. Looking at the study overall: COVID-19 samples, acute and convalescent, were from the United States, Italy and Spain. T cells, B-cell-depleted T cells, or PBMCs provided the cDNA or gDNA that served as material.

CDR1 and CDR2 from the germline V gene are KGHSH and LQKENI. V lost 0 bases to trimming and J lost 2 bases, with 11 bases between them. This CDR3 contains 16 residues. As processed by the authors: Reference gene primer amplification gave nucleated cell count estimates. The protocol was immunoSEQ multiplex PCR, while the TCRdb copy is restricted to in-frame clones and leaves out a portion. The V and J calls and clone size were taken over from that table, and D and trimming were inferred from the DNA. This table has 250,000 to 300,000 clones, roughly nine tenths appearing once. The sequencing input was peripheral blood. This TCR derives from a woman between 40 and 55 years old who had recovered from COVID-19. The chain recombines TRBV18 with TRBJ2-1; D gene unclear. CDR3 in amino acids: CASSPPGSRPYNEQFF. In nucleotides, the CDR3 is TGTGCCAGCTCACCACCCGGGTCGCGGCCCTACAATGAGCAGTTCTTC.